Listed here are 5 T cell receptor gamma chains from one sample, sequenced in a study of gamma-delta chains in newborns, infants, children. TCRdb re-called the reads through CATT. The sample has a few thousand gamma-chain clones; more than 35% are singletons. The sample taken for sequencing was blood. The receptors originated from a child who was a newborn, infant or young child, either healthy, febrile or measles-vaccinated (not recorded which).

Notes on this clone: A much bigger clone sits one base away, suggesting this may be a read error. The identical CDR3 is also encoded by other nucleotide sequences in the sample. The rearrangement joins TRGV3 to TRGJ1 or TRGJ2. TCRdb offers no J gene call, so here the DNA was matched to germline to obtain one. Germline CDR1 and CDR2: VTNTFY and YDVSTARD (reference sequence). After removal of 0 bases from V and 6 bases from J, the junction contained 5 bases not matched to a gene. This CDR3 is 13 amino acids long. The DNA of the CDR3 is TGTGCCACCTGGGACAGGCCAGGTTATAAGAAACTCTTT. Translating it yields CATWDRPGYKKLF.

This clone was detected a few times. This same CDR3 is encoded by further DNA sequences in the sample. The chain recombines TRGV2 with TRGJ1 or TRGJ2. Matching the DNA to germline supplied the J gene, which TCRdb does not give. This CDR3 is built from 11 residues. CDR1 is EGSNGY and CDR2 is YDSYNSKV in the germline V gene. The trim removed 0 bases at V and 12 bases at J, leaving 5 bases unmatched. The chain's CDR3 is CATWDGRRKLF. CDR3 in DNA: TGTGCCACCTGGGACGGGCGAAGGAAACTCTTT.

The chain is built from TRGV2 and TRGJ1 or TRGJ2. This CDR3 contains 12 residues. The germline gives CDR1 EGSNGY, CDR2 YDSYNSKV. V gave up 2 bases and J gave up 5 bases; unmatched junction bases: 3. The chain's CDR3 is CATWDENYKKLF. The CDR3 nucleotides are TGTGCCACCTGGGACGAGAATTATAAGAAACTCTTT.

This clone occurred a few times. This sample also contains other DNA sequences that code for the same CDR3. This chain links TRGV3 with TRGJP2. The J gene, missing from TCRdb, was assigned here through DNA to germline matching. The length of the CDR3 is 18 residues. The V segment lost 3 bases and the J segment 0 bases; nucleotides outside the gene matches: 13. Germline CDR1 VTNTFY, CDR2 YDVSTARD (reference sequence). The CDR3 loop reads CATWDDPSSYSSDWIKTF. For the CDR3, the DNA is TGTGCCACCTGGGACGACCCCTCGTCCTATAGTAGTGATTGGATCAAGACGTTT.

By share, this clone ranks as large. This chain joins TRGV2 and TRGJP2. No J gene is reported in TCRdb; it was inferred here by comparing the DNA with germline. The V and J ends lost 0 bases and 10 bases, in that order; junction bases with no gene match: 8. CDR3 length: 14 amino acids. Germline V gene sequence: CDR1 EGSNGY, CDR2 YDSYNSKV. In DNA, the CDR3 is TGTGCCACCTGGGACGGGCCCGGGGGTTGGATCAAGACGTTT. As protein: CATWDGPGGWIKTF.